The 2 T cell receptor beta chains reported below all come from one sample, sequenced in a study of neurological immune-mediated disorders. TCRdb independently ran MiXCR on the 5' RACE reads; one entry per CDR3 protein. The data hold about 38,000 distinct CDR3 sequences, with roughly 4.8% observed a single time. The sequenced material came from CD4+ T cells from blood. The receptors stem from a man aged 18 to 35 in good health.

Ten or more counts support this clonotype. The chain is built from TRBV10-3 and TRBJ1-5; weak D call: TRBD1 (5 bases). The germline V gene has CDR1 ENHRY and CDR2 SYGVKD. Trimming removed 0 bases at V and 6 bases at J, with 15 bases between. The CDR3 runs 16 residues. The CDR3 DNA follows: TGTGCCATCAGTGAGTCGGGGCCTACTTTAGGTCAGCCCCAGCATTTT. This sequence encodes CAISESGPTLGQPQHF.

The chain combines TRBV29-1 with TRBJ2-3; 9 bases line up with TRBD1. The CDR3 is 14 residues long. In germline, CDR1 is SQVTM, CDR2 ANQGSEA. J was trimmed by 3 bases and V by 4 bases; bases with no gene match: 5. CDR3 in amino acids: CSVGQGVTTDTQYF. The CDR3, as DNA: TGCAGCGTTGGACAGGGGGTGACGACAGATACGCAGTATTTT.